One and the same sample provided the 24 T cell receptor beta chains below, sequenced in a study of T cells in Graves' hyperthyroidism and ophthalmopathy. Amplification of TCR beta CDR3 regions used RNA as the template. RT-PCR in the first round (using the HTBI primer set) targeted the TCR CDR3. In TCRdb, the multiplex PCR reads were re-called with MiXCR into one record per CDR3 protein. The sample includes roughly 640,000 distinct CDR3 sequences, roughly a sixth seen only once; the top ten take more than 3%. Sequencing was carried out using blood. Receptors originate from a middle-aged woman with Graves' ophthalmopathy.

Many counts were recorded for this clonotype. This chain links TRBV30 with TRBJ2-1; D may correspond to TRBD1 or TRBD2 (5 bases each). The CDR3 covers 15 residues. The germline V gene encodes CDR1 GTSNPN and CDR2 SVGIG (reference sequence). Trimming cost V 0 bases and J 5 bases, with 14 bases left between them. In DNA form, the CDR3 reads TGTGCCTGGAGTGTAGGGGCTAGCAGTGACAATGAGCAGTTCTTC. It codes for CAWSVGASSDNEQFF.

The V and J genes are TRBV4-2 and TRBJ2-7; D is unclear. Germline values: CDR1 LGHNA, CDR2 YNFKEQ. Trimming removed 4 bases from V and 5 bases from J, with 9 bases in between. The CDR3 runs to 12 residues. The CDR3 is CASSLLFDEQYF. CDR3 in DNA: TGTGCCAGCAGCCTGCTCTTCGACGAGCAGTACTTC.

In its sample, this clonotype was seen many times. CDR3 nucleotide sequence: TGTGCCAGCCTAGACCAGGACGGATCTAACTATGGCTACACCTTC. It encodes CASLDQDGSNYGYTF. The V gene is TRBV2, the J gene TRBJ1-2; D unresolved. This CDR3 is 15 amino acids long. The V gene lost 8 bases and the J gene lost 0 bases, with 16 bases spanning the gap. Germline V CDR1 and CDR2: SNHLY, FYNNEI.

A few counts support this clonotype. A much more abundant neighbour one base away suggests this may be a read error. The chain combines TRBV28 with TRBJ2-7; D may be TRBD1 (7 bases). Germline CDR1 is MDHEN and CDR2 is SYDVKM. The CDR3 contains 14 residues. The CDR3 protein is CASSQGGSSYGQYF. CDR3 DNA sequence: TGTGCCAGCAGCCAGGGGGGCTCATCCTACGGGCAGTACTTC.

The chain has TRBV5-5 and TRBJ1-2; no reliable D call. V was trimmed by 0 bases and J by 2 bases, leaving 11 bases between them. This CDR3 comprises 15 residues. The germline gives CDR1 SGHKS, CDR2 YYEKEE (reference sequence). The CDR3 here is CASSLAPGSNYGYTF. For the CDR3, the DNA is TGTGCCAGCAGCTTGGCACCCGGTTCGAACTATGGCTACACCTTC.

The V and J genes are TRBV20-1 and TRBJ2-7; 7 nucleotides line up with TRBD2. CDR1 is DFQATT and CDR2 is SNEGSKA in the germline V gene (reference sequence). The V gene end was trimmed by 1 base and the J gene end by 2 bases; junction bases not matched to a gene: 5. The CDR3 has 14 amino acids. The CDR3: CSARAGLTPYEQYF. The CDR3 nucleotides are TGCAGTGCTAGAGCGGGACTAACCCCCTACGAGCAGTACTTC.

This clonotype has a count of ten or more. The chain is built from TRBV5-5 and TRBJ1-1, with a tentative D call TRBD1 (6 bases). Germline V gene sequence: CDR1 SGHKS, CDR2 YYEKEE (reference sequence). The ends were cut back, 7 bases at V and 4 bases at J, with 20 bases in the middle. The CDR3 extends over 15 amino acids. The CDR3 spells CASYLGAVRTTEAFF. Written as DNA, the CDR3 is TGTGCCAGCTATCTGGGGGCAGTTAGGACCACTGAAGCTTTCTTT.

This clonotype was observed many times. Since no conserved phenylalanine or tryptophan closes the CDR3, a read error is the likely cause. The chain joins TRBV28 to TRBJ2-7, with D unclear. CDR3 length equals 16 residues. Germline V lookup: CDR1 MDHEN, CDR2 SYDVKM. V was shortened by 5 bases and J by 0 bases, with 17 bases between the two germline ends. The CDR3 sequence: CASSLGPLASSYEQYL. Written as DNA, the CDR3 is TGTGCCAGCAGTCTAGGACCACTGGCGAGCTCCTACGAGCAGTACCTC.

This clonotype was picked up many times. The genes are TRBV28 and TRBJ2-7, with TRBD2 identical over 8 bases. Trimming cost V 2 bases and J 1 base; bases outside gene matches: 4. Germline CDR1 MDHEN, CDR2 SYDVKM. The CDR3 contains 15 residues. Here the CDR3 DNA reads TGTGCCAGCAGTTTACCCGGGACTAGTTCCTACGAGCAGTACTTC. It translates to CASSLPGTSSYEQYF.

This clonotype was counted ten times or more. The chain links TRBV18 to TRBJ2-7; the match to TRBD2 covers 8 bases. After removal of 3 bases from V and 5 bases from J, the junction contained 3 bases not matched to a gene. The CDR3 consists of 13 residues. CDR1 and CDR2 (germline): KGHSH, LQKENI. The CDR3 loop is CASSPRREDEQYF. DNA for the CDR3: TGTGCCAGCTCACCGCGGCGGGAGGACGAGCAGTACTTC.

The table lists this clonotype with a few counts. The chain employs TRBV6-1 and TRBJ1-6, with D maybe TRBD1 (6 bases). Looked up from germline, CDR1 is MNHNS and CDR2 is SASEGT. Trimming cost V 8 bases and J 17 bases, with 19 bases left between them. This CDR3 has 12 residues. The CDR3 nucleotides read TGTGCCAGCCGATCCGTCGGGGGGGCAGTCCACTTT. Its protein is CASRSVGGAVHF.

At least ten counts were recorded for this clonotype. The chain links TRBV2 to TRBJ1-5; 7 positions match TRBD1. Per the germline V gene, CDR1 is SNHLY and CDR2 is FYNNEI. V shed 6 bases, J shed 5 bases, and the junction held 4 bases outside the gene matches. The CDR3 is 13 amino acids. This CDR3 reads CASSQGGDQPQHF. Here the CDR3 DNA reads TGTGCCAGCAGCCAGGGGGGAGATCAGCCCCAGCATTTT.

The V call is TRBV27, the J call TRBJ1-1, with 12 bases fitting TRBD1. CDR1 and CDR2 (germline): MNHEY, SMNVEV (reference sequence). Trimming took 0 bases from V and 3 from J; bases not matched to a gene: 5. The CDR3 has 17 residues. The DNA of the CDR3 is TGTGCCAGCAGTTTATCGGGGACAGGGGGCGCGTACACTGAAGCTTTCTTT. This codes for CASSLSGTGGAYTEAFF.

This clonotype was observed at least ten times. The V and J genes are TRBV18 and TRBJ2-3, with 7 bases identical to TRBD2. CDR1 is KGHSH, CDR2 LQKENI, per germline. The CDR3 totals 16 residues. The V and J ends lost 3 bases and 0 bases, in that order; junction bases with no gene match: 6. CDR3 amino acids: CASSPSERGSTDTQYF. CDR3 DNA sequence: TGTGCCAGCTCACCCAGCGAGCGGGGTAGCACAGATACGCAGTATTTT.

This clonotype occurred many times. This chain uses TRBV28 with TRBJ2-3; D remains unclear. CDR1 MDHEN and CDR2 SYDVKM come from the germline V gene. Trimming removed 1 base from V and 0 bases from J, with 8 bases in between. The CDR3 extends over 15 amino acids. The CDR3 protein is CASSLYSSSTDTQYF. Here the CDR3 DNA reads TGTGCCAGCAGTTTATACAGCTCTAGCACAGATACGCAGTATTTT. Full variable domain (rest looked up from reference TRBV28 and TRBJ2-3): DVKVTQSSRYLVKRTGEKVFLECVQDMDHENMFWYRQDPGLGLRLIYFSYDVKMKEKGDIPEGYSVSREKKERFSLILESASTNQTSMYLCASSLYSSSTDTQYFGPGTRLTVL.

V usage is TRBV20-1 and J usage is TRBJ2-7; D is unclear. V was shortened by 6 bases and J by 4 bases, with 10 bases between the two germline ends. The CDR3 runs 11 residues. Germline V gene data show CDR1 as DFQATT and CDR2 as SNEGSKA (reference sequence). DNA of the CDR3: TGCAGTGCGGAGACTGGTTACGAGCAGTACTTC. Residues: CSAETGYEQYF.

This clonotype turned up a few times. The chain has TRBV12-3 or TRBV12-4 and TRBJ1-1; D is undetermined. V gave up 6 bases and J gave up 6 bases, with 11 bases separating them. The CDR3 totals 12 residues. The CDR3 sequence: CASSRLGAEAFF. CDR3 sequence (DNA): TGTGCCAGCAGCCGATTGGGAGCTGAAGCTTTCTTT.

The chain recombines TRBV5-6 with TRBJ1-1; D ambiguous. This CDR3 has 14 amino acids. Germline CDR1 SGHDT, CDR2 YYEEEE. The V end was cut by 4 bases, the J end by 3 bases, with 13 bases between. CDR3 residues: CASSPVSGYTEAFF. As DNA, the CDR3 is TGTGCCAGCAGCCCAGTGTCCGGGTACACTGAAGCTTTCTTT.

In regard to this clonotype: The CDR3 does not close with the conserved phenylalanine or tryptophan, likely indicating a read error. The genes are TRBV20-1 and TRBJ1-5; D is unclear. V dropped 2 bases and J dropped 7 bases, with 12 bases sitting between them. This CDR3 comprises 13 residues. Germline assignment: CDR1 DFQATT and CDR2 SNEGSKA (reference sequence). The CDR3 loop is CSARPPPGQPQHL. The CDR3 bases are TGCAGTGCTAGACCCCCCCCTGGGCAGCCCCAGCATCTT.

This clonotype has ten or more counts. V usage is TRBV30 and J usage is TRBJ1-6, with unresolved D. The CDR3 length is 11 residues. Germline-derived CDR1 and CDR2 are GTSNPN and SVGIG (reference sequence). Trimming removed 2 bases at V and 10 bases at J, with 6 bases between. CDR3 amino acids: CAWSRRSPLHF. The CDR3 nucleotides are TGTGCCTGGAGTAGGCGGTCACCCCTCCACTTT.

The sample holds many counts of this clonotype. The V call is TRBV30, the J call TRBJ2-1; no firm D call. Deletions cut 1 base from V and 8 bases from J, with 15 bases between. The CDR3 runs 14 residues. Germline CDR1 reads GTSNPN; CDR2 reads SVGIG (reference sequence). The CDR3 nucleotides read TGTGCCTGGAGTGGTACGTCGTGGCCCCATGAGCAGTTCTTC. As protein: CAWSGTSWPHEQFF.

The table lists this clonotype with many counts. The chain combines TRBV3-1 with TRBJ1-4; 8 bases are shared with TRBD1. CDR3 length: 16 residues. Germline loops: CDR1 LGHDT, CDR2 YNNKEL (reference sequence). Losses at the gene ends were 3 bases for V and 7 bases for J; bases not matched to a gene: 10. The CDR3 DNA is TGTGCCAGCAGCCAGCGCCAGGGGGCCGACCGTGAAAAACTGTTTTTT. Protein product: CASSQRQGADREKLFF.

As regards this clonotype: This could be a read error, since a much larger clone is one nucleotide away. The chain employs TRBV7-8 and TRBJ1-4; D ambiguous. The CDR3 has 14 residues. Germline V gene sequence: CDR1 SGHVS, CDR2 FQNEAQ. The chain's CDR3 is CVSSSGTTNEKLFF. The CDR3 DNA follows: TGTGTCAGCAGCTCCGGGACAACTAATGAAAAACTGTTTTTT. Looking up the rest from reference TRBV7-8 and TRBJ1-4 gives the full variable domain: GAGVSQSPRYKVAKRGQDVALRCDPISGHVSLFWYQQALGQGPEFLTYFQNEAQLDKSGLPSDRFFAERPEGSVSTLKIQRTQQEDSAVYLCVSSSGTTNEKLFFGSGTQLSVL.

This clonotype appeared a few times. The chain recombines TRBV6-5 with TRBJ1-6; no clear D. Germline-derived CDR1 and CDR2 are MNHEY and SVGAGI. CDR3 length: 13 residues. Trimming stripped 2 bases from V and 8 bases from J, with 7 bases between. CDR3 coding DNA: TGTGCCAGCAGTTACCGCATTGATTCACCCCTCCACTTT. Protein: CASSYRIDSPLHF.